What follows is one T cell receptor beta chain and its context. Antigen: not known. The CDR3 is made up of 15 amino acids. The V gene end was trimmed by 4 bases and the J gene end by 4 bases; junction bases not matched to a gene: 7. MiXCR was run by TCRdb on the 5' RACE reads, yielding one entry per CDR3 protein. Of 350,000 or so distinct CDR3 sequences in the sample, around a fifth were seen once. These data come from a study of T-cell memory formation after mild COVID-19. Study results and limitations: Contracting clones, day 15 to 85, had balanced CD4/CD8, and later expanders favored CD4+. Pre-infection memory held some responding clones, suggesting pre-existing cross-reactive T cells responded. Whether second-wave clones peaking at day 37 were SARS-CoV-2 specific went unconfirmed.

This clonotype was sampled from a man between 18 and 29 years old who had mild COVID-19 (a few samples of this study predate the infection). Cell type and time point are not known. This chain uses TRBV12-3 or TRBV12-4 with TRBJ2-5, with 9 bases aligning to TRBD2. The sample taken for sequencing was PBMCs or a T cell subset sorted from them (not recorded which). Here the CDR3 reads CASSSGTSMRETQYF. The CDR3, as DNA: TGTGCCAGCAGTTCCGGGACTAGCATGAGAGAGACCCAGTACTTC.